This is a list of T cell receptor beta chains from one sample in a study of molecular identifiers for immune sequencing clone quantification. TCRdb re-derived calls from the PCR reads in MiXCR, one entry per CDR3 protein. The sample has 460,000 or so distinct CDR3 sequences, around 23% seen once. Sequenced sample: naive CD8+ T cells from blood, with Jurkat cell RNA spiked in. Receptor source: a human donor in good health. Some libraries in this study had Jurkat cell RNA spiked in. The CDR3 runs from the conserved cysteine through the conserved F or W. The D gene is left open where the match is weak. Expanded clones get a size class; other rows say once, few or many, or leave the size out.

d_gene	v_gene	abundance	j_gene	CDR3aa	CDR3nt
-	TRBV5-6	once	TRBJ2-7	CASSLPGSGRREQYF	TGTGCCAGCAGCTTGCCGGGGTCAGGGCGCCGCGAGCAGTACTTC
-	TRBV27	-	TRBJ2-3	CATSPSRAGATDTQYF	TGTGCCACCTCCCCCAGCAGGGCGGGTGCCACAGATACGCAGTATTTT
-	TRBV30	-	TRBJ2-1	CAWSTDNYNEQFF	TGTGCCTGGAGTACCGACAATTACAATGAGCAGTTCTTC
-	TRBV7-9	many	TRBJ2-7	CASSLSQGSWYEQYF	TGTGCCAGCAGCTTAAGCCAGGGTAGTTGGTACGAGCAGTACTTC
-	TRBV7-9	many	TRBJ2-7	CASSYSGYYEQYF	TGTGCCAGCAGCTACTCAGGGTATTACGAGCAGTACTTC
-	TRBV3-1	-	TRBJ1-1	CASSQDRSSDTEAFF	TGTGCCAGCAGCCAAGATAGGTCGTCAGACACTGAAGCTTTCTTT
-	TRBV27	-	TRBJ2-3	CASSSGGGADTQYF	TGTGCCAGCAGTTCCGGAGGCGGGGCAGATACGCAGTATTTT
TRBD1	TRBV7-9	many	TRBJ1-1	CASSPAGQEAFF	TGTGCCAGCAGCCCAGCGGGACAGGAAGCTTTCTTT
TRBD1	TRBV6-2/TRBV6-3	-	TRBJ1-2	CASSFDRERIYGYTF	TGTGCCAGCAGTTTCGACAGGGAGAGGATCTATGGCTACACCTTC
TRBD1	TRBV29-1	-	TRBJ2-7	CSVDRGGEQYF	TGCAGCGTGGACAGGGGAGGCGAGCAGTACTTC
TRBD2	TRBV4-3	once	TRBJ2-1	CAGSQGTSGRYYEQFF	TGCGCCGGCAGCCAAGGGACTAGCGGGAGATATTATGAGCAGTTCTTC
-	TRBV2	many	TRBJ1-5	CASSVVDSNQPQHF	TGTGCCAGCAGTGTAGTCGATAGCAATCAGCCCCAGCATTTT
-	TRBV7-6	-	TRBJ1-1	CDSSSANTEAFF	TGTGACAGCAGCTCAGCCAACACTGAAGCTTTCTTT
TRBD2	TRBV9	many	TRBJ2-7	CASSAGTSSYEQYF	TGTGCCAGCAGCGCCGGGACTAGCTCCTACGAGCAGTACTTC
-	TRBV4-1	-	TRBJ2-7	CASSQEAPPSSYEQYF	TGCGCCAGCAGCCAAGAAGCACCTCCGAGCTCCTACGAGCAGTACTTC
-	TRBV29-1	many	TRBJ1-1	CSVETGGTEAFF	TGCAGCGTCGAGACAGGTGGCACTGAAGCTTTCTTT
-	TRBV5-1	many	TRBJ1-5	CASSPGQFSNQPQHF	TGCGCCAGCAGCCCGGGACAATTTAGCAATCAGCCCCAGCATTTT
-	TRBV3-1	few	TRBJ2-2	CASSQGSGLYTGELFF	TGTGCCAGCAGCCAAGGGTCGGGGCTCTACACCGGGGAGCTGTTTTTT
-	TRBV21-1	-	TRBJ2-7	CASSRGRLHEQYF	TGTGCCAGCAGTAGGGGGCGCTTGCACGAGCAGTACTTC
-	TRBV12-3/TRBV12-4	few	TRBJ2-2	CASSPYLGMDTGELFF	TGTGCCAGCAGTCCATACCTCGGAATGGACACCGGGGAGCTGTTTTTT
-	TRBV4-1	few	TRBJ1-1	CASSQGGPATEAFF	TGCGCCAGCAGCCAAGGTGGACCCGCCACTGAAGCTTTCTTT
-	TRBV27	-	TRBJ1-5	CASSLVPGMSNQPQHF	TGTGCCAGCAGTTTAGTACCCGGGATGAGCAATCAGCCCCAGCATTTT
-	TRBV28	-	TRBJ2-5	CASSILTSGQETQYF	TGTGCCAGCAGTATACTCACCAGCGGGCAAGAGACCCAGTACTTC
TRBD2	TRBV4-2	-	TRBJ2-3	CASSQTQLAGDTQYF	TGTGCCAGCAGCCAAACTCAACTAGCGGGAGATACGCAGTATTTT
TRBD1	TRBV4-3	-	TRBJ1-1	CASSPGTGAGDTEAFF	TGCGCCAGCAGCCCCGGGACAGGAGCGGGGGACACTGAAGCTTTCTTT
-	TRBV18	many	TRBJ2-2	CASSPGDLFTGELFF	TGTGCCAGCTCACCAGGGGACCTTTTCACCGGGGAGCTGTTTTTT
-	TRBV30	once	TRBJ2-2	CAWSRKGELFF	TGTGCCTGGAGTCGAAAAGGGGAGCTGTTTTTT
-	TRBV7-9	many	TRBJ2-3	CASSSTMTGDDTDTQYF	TGTGCCAGCAGCAGCACAATGACAGGTGATGACACAGATACGCAGTATTTT
-	TRBV2	-	TRBJ1-5	CASSVIGTNQPQHF	TGTGCCAGCAGTGTGATAGGGACCAATCAGCCCCAGCATTTT
-	TRBV2	-	TRBJ2-3	CASSEAGGQLRDTQYF	TGTGCCAGCAGTGAAGCTGGCGGTCAATTGAGGGATACGCAGTATTTT
-	TRBV11-2	few	TRBJ2-1	CASSLSVGLEGEQFF	TGTGCCAGCAGCTTATCAGTAGGATTAGAGGGGGAGCAGTTCTTC
TRBD2	TRBV7-9	-	TRBJ2-5	CASSRRLAGDQATQYF	TGTGCCAGCAGCCGGAGACTAGCGGGTGATCAAGCAACCCAGTACTTC
-	TRBV27	once	TRBJ2-7	CASSPLSSYAQYF	TGTGCCAGCAGTCCCCTCAGCTCCTACGCGCAGTACTTC
-	TRBV24-1	-	TRBJ2-1	CATSDVGAYNEQFF	TGTGCCACCAGTGACGTTGGAGCCTACAATGAGCAGTTCTTC
TRBD1	TRBV7-6	-	TRBJ1-1	CASSLGDRDFHTEAFF	TGTGCCAGCAGCTTAGGGGACAGGGACTTCCACACTGAAGCTTTCTTT
-	TRBV29-1	many	TRBJ2-7	CSVEIVGEQYF	TGCAGCGTTGAGATCGTTGGCGAGCAGTACTTC
-	TRBV7-6	-	TRBJ2-3	CASSLYLGQADTQYF	TGTGCCAGCAGCTTATACTTGGGGCAGGCAGATACGCAGTATTTC
-	TRBV19	-	TRBJ1-1	CASSTYQYTEAFF	TGTGCCAGTAGCACTTATCAGTACACTGAAGCTTTCTTT
-	TRBV15	few	TRBJ2-5	CATREYPQRLETQYF	TGTGCCACCCGGGAGTATCCCCAAAGATTAGAGACCCAGTACTTC
TRBD1	TRBV2	many	TRBJ2-3	CASSPRPTSTGVDTDTQYF	TGTGCCAGCAGCCCCAGACCCACGTCGACAGGGGTGGACACAGATACGCAGTATTTT
-	TRBV7-9	-	TRBJ2-3	CASSLIVGTTDTQYF	TGTGCCAGCAGCTTAATTGTCGGGACCACAGATACGCAGTATTTT
TRBD2	TRBV11-1	few	TRBJ2-1	CASSLGTSLQNEQFF	TGTGCCAGCAGCTTGGGGACTAGCCTACAAAATGAGCAGTTCTTC
-	TRBV4-1	many	TRBJ2-7	CASSQVLRGEQYF	TGCGCCAGCAGCCAAGTCCTTAGGGGCGAGCAGTACTTC
TRBD2	TRBV12-3/TRBV12-4	few	TRBJ2-5	CASSQAAGGPQETQYF	TGTGCCAGCAGTCAAGCAGCGGGGGGGCCTCAAGAGACCCAGTACTTC
TRBD1	TRBV6-6	few	TRBJ1-4	CASSKLRAGTGGAEEEKLFF	TGTGCCAGCAGTAAACTAAGGGCCGGGACAGGGGGCGCGGAGGAGGAAAAACTGTTTTTT